This T cell receptor beta chain is drawn from a study of shared clonotypes between healthy human individuals. Profiled with immunoSEQ multiplex PCR; TCRdb holds only in-frame clones, not every one. The data show roughly 1.5 million clones, with 95% to 99% seen just once and approximately 0.45% held by the top ten. The CDR3 totals 15 residues. Looked up from germline, CDR1 is SGHVS and CDR2 is FNYEAQ. V lost 1 base, J lost 5 bases, and 14 bases lay in between. This TCR came from a man aged 30 to 39 in good health. The sequenced sample was naive CD4+ T cells sorted from blood. The subset here: CD45RA+ positively selected. J is TRBJ2-5 and V is TRBV7-6; TRBD2 might be the D (6 bases). CDR3 residues: CASSLGTGDWETQYF. The DNA of the CDR3 is TGTGCCAGCAGCTTAGGAACGGGAGATTGGGAGACCCAGTACTTC.